The 21 T cell receptor beta chains presented below share a single source sample, sequenced in a study of siplizumab effects on memory and regulatory T cells (dated by TCRdb to the late 2010s). Libraries were prepared through the immunoSEQ multiplex PCR assay. TCRdb took over this immuneACCESS table, retaining in-frame rearrangements with V and J assigned. Such tables are incomplete; in checked studies, under half of the missing clones stem from an unresolved V gene, and the remainder is unexplained. The sample has fewer than 110,000 clones on record, 80% to 95% of them singletons. Of the sample, 12% falls within the top ten clones. Input material: non-Treg CD4+ T cells sorted from blood. The cell subset or site label corresponds to: FACS-sorted unstimulated CD4+ non-regulatory T cells. All receptors derive from a human donor in good health.

The chain carries TRBV28 and TRBJ1-5, with D unclear. Germline CDR1 is MDHEN and CDR2 is SYDVKM. Trimming cost V 7 bases and J 2 bases, with 9 bases left between them. CDR3 size: 13 residues. For the CDR3, the DNA is TGTGCCAGCATACCCGGGGGCAATCAGCCCCAGCATTTT. It translates to CASIPGGNQPQHF.

The V gene is TRBV28, the J gene TRBJ2-1, with 14 nucleotides matching TRBD2. The CDR3 contains 20 residues. V gave up 6 bases and J gave up 0 bases; unmatched junction bases: 13. The germline V gene has CDR1 MDHEN and CDR2 SYDVKM. The CDR3 sequence is CASSFNPGTSGSSSYNEQFF. The CDR3 bases are TGTGCCAGCAGCTTCAACCCCGGGACTAGCGGGAGTTCCTCCTACAATGAGCAGTTCTTC.

This clone came up once. V gene TRBV27 combines with J gene TRBJ2-1, with TRBD2 matching over 10 bases. CDR3 length: 14 amino acids. Germline V gene lookup returns CDR1 MNHEY and CDR2 SMNVEV (reference sequence). V shed 5 bases and J 9 bases; nucleotides not matched to a gene: 7. DNA for the CDR3: TGTGCCAGCAGTGAGCGGGGGGGGTTCGGTGAGCAGTTCTTC. This translates into CASSERGGFGEQFF.

This clone has a handful of counts. The chain combines TRBV19 with TRBJ2-4; 10 nucleotides line up with TRBD1. CDR3 length equals 15 residues. Germline V lookup: CDR1 LNHDA, CDR2 SQIVND (reference sequence). The V and J ends lost 6 bases and 7 bases, in that order; junction bases with no gene match: 9. In nucleotides, the CDR3 is TGTGCCAGTAGCTCGGTAGGGGACAGGGGTAACATTCAGTACTTC. This codes for CASSSVGDRGNIQYF.

The chain employs TRBV7-9 and TRBJ2-2; D call uncertain. This CDR3 spans 14 amino acids. CDR1 and CDR2 from the germline V gene are SEHNR and FQNEAQ (reference sequence). V was shortened by 0 bases and J by 4 bases, with 6 bases between the two germline ends. CDR3 DNA sequence: TGTGCCAGCAGCTTAGCAGGGTCCACCGGGGAGCTGTTTTTT. Encoded protein: CASSLAGSTGELFF.

The genes are TRBV28 and TRBJ2-7; 7 bases line up with TRBD1. CDR3 length: 14 residues. V shed 5 bases, J shed 5 bases, and the junction held 9 bases outside the gene matches. The germline CDR1 and CDR2 sequences are MDHEN and SYDVKM. The DNA of the CDR3 is TGTGCCAGCAGTGGGATGGGACAGCATAACGAGCAGTACTTC. Amino acids: CASSGMGQHNEQYF. Filled out from reference TRBV28 and TRBJ2-7, the complete variable domain reads DVKVTQSSRYLVKRTGEKVFLECVQDMDHENMFWYRQDPGLGLRLIYFSYDVKMKEKGDIPEGYSVSREKKERFSLILESASTNQTSMYLCASSGMGQHNEQYFGPGTRLTVT.

The V and J genes are TRBV14 and TRBJ2-5; maybe TRBD1 (6 bases). This CDR3 region has 14 residues. Germline CDR1 SGHDN, CDR2 FVKESK. Deletions cut 6 bases from V and 9 bases from J, with 20 bases between. CDR3 nucleotide sequence: TGTGCCAGCAGTCCAAGCTACTACCCAGGGGCCCAGTACTTC. Protein sequence: CASSPSYYPGAQYF. The complete variable domain, with remaining parts taken from reference TRBV14 and TRBJ2-5, reads EAGVTQFPSHSVIEKGQTVTLRCDPISGHDNLYWYRRVMGKEIKFLLHFVKESKQDESGMPNNRFLAERTGGTYSTLKVQPAELEDSGVYFCASSPSYYPGAQYFGPGTRLLVL.

The chain has TRBV6-4 and TRBJ2-6; TRBD2 matches 9 bases. This CDR3 is 17 amino acids long. Germline CDR1 and CDR2: MRHNA and SNTAGT. Unmatched junction bases numbered 5, after V lost 3 bases and J lost 2 bases. The CDR3 bases are TGTGCCAGCAGTGAGGCTAGCGGGACCACTGGGGCCAACGTCCTGACTTTC. Amino acid sequence: CASSEASGTTGANVLTF.

This sequence joins TRBV18 and TRBJ1-5; 9 positions agree with TRBD1. Germline values: CDR1 KGHSH, CDR2 LQKENI. The CDR3 length is 14 residues. J lost 7 bases, V lost 4 bases, and 5 bases had no gene match. CDR3 residues: CASSRDRVGQPQHF. The CDR3 coding sequence is TGTGCCAGCTCACGGGACAGGGTGGGACAGCCCCAGCATTTT.

The rearrangement links TRBV27 to TRBJ2-7, with 8 bases identical to TRBD1. J was trimmed by 6 bases and V by 2 bases; bases with no gene match: 9. The germline V gene has CDR1 MNHEY and CDR2 SMNVEV (reference sequence). CDR3 length equals 15 residues. CDR3 region: CASSLKGGRGREQYF. Here the CDR3 DNA reads TGTGCCAGCAGTTTAAAAGGGGGCAGGGGGCGCGAGCAGTACTTC.

The chain links TRBV6-1 to TRBJ1-6; D is unclear. V lost 1 base and J 1 base, leaving 5 bases between the germline ends. CDR3 length equals 15 residues. Germline-derived CDR1 and CDR2 are MNHNS and SASEGT. The chain's CDR3 is CASSEVGSYNSPLHF. CDR3 nucleotide sequence: TGTGCCAGCAGTGAAGTAGGATCCTATAATTCACCCCTCCACTTT.

In nucleotides, the CDR3 is TGTGCCAGCAGTTACTCGATTGGCTACACCTTC. Translated, it gives CASSYSIGYTF. The chain links TRBV6-5 to TRBJ1-2, with D hard to call. The CDR3 runs 11 residues. Germline lookup yields CDR1 MNHEY and CDR2 SVGAGI. Trimming cost V 0 bases and J 7 bases, with 3 bases left between them.

The chain joins TRBV5-4 to TRBJ1-2; D gene uncertain. The CDR3 sequence is 16 residues long. The germline CDR1 and CDR2 sequences are SGHNT and YYREEE (reference sequence). V dropped 6 bases and J dropped 9 bases, with 27 bases sitting between them. The CDR3 DNA reads as TGTGCCAGCAAAGGTCTAGGAGGCCAGCGTTCTTGGAGCTACACCTTC. Its translation is CASKGLGGQRSWSYTF. The complete variable domain, with remaining parts taken from reference TRBV5-4 and TRBJ1-2, reads ETGVTQSPTHLIKTRGQQVTLRCSSQSGHNTVSWYQQALGQGPQFIFQYYREEENGRGNFPPRFSGLQFPNYSSELNVNALELDDSALYLCASKGLGGQRSWSYTFGSGTRLTVV.

The rearrangement uses TRBV6-1 and TRBJ1-2; D call uncertain. CDR1 is MNHNS and CDR2 is SASEGT in the germline V gene. The CDR3 is 14 amino acids. V was clipped by 2 bases and J by 5 bases, with 12 bases between them. This CDR3 is CASSETPLLYGYTF. The CDR3 bases are TGTGCCAGCAGTGAAACTCCATTACTTTATGGCTACACCTTC.

The J gene is TRBJ2-3, the V gene TRBV5-6, with 10 bases lining up with TRBD2. Germline trimming cut 4 bases from V and 1 base from J; bases unmatched to any gene: 6. This CDR3 is built from 16 residues. Germline V gene sequence: CDR1 SGHDT, CDR2 YYEEEE. The CDR3 nucleotides are TGTGCCAGCAGCCCGGGACTAGCGATTGGCACAGATACGCAGTATTTT. Amino acid sequence: CASSPGLAIGTDTQYF.

The chain's CDR3 is CASSDTRGGTYEQYF. As DNA, the CDR3 is TGCGCCAGCAGCGATACACGCGGGGGAACCTACGAGCAGTACTTC. The rearrangement joins TRBV4-3 to TRBJ2-7, with TRBD2 matching over 7 bases. Germline loops: CDR1 LGHNA, CDR2 YSLEER. The CDR3 is 15 residues long. V lost 5 bases and J lost 2; bases outside the gene matches: 9.

The V and J genes are TRBV5-1 and TRBJ1-2; 7 nucleotides agree with TRBD1. Germline V gives CDR1 SGHRS, CDR2 YFSETQ. V shed 4 bases and J 6 bases; nucleotides not matched to a gene: 12. CDR3 length: 15 amino acids. The CDR3 spells CASSMKYPTGDGYTF. CDR3 coding DNA: TGCGCCAGCAGCATGAAGTACCCTACAGGGGATGGCTACACCTTC.

The rearrangement uses TRBV7-9 and TRBJ2-3; no firm D call. This CDR3 has 14 residues. With 6 bases removed from V and 1 base from J, the gap between germline ends came to 11 bases. Per the germline V gene, CDR1 is SEHNR and CDR2 is FQNEAQ (reference sequence). The CDR3 coding sequence is TGTGCCAGCAGTCCTTCGTCAGGCACAGATACGCAGTATTTT. Translated: CASSPSSGTDTQYF.

The DNA for the CDR3 is TGTGCCAGTGCGACTAGCGGGAGGGCGTCCGGGGAGCTGTTTTTT. Translated: CASATSGRASGELFF. The V gene is TRBV19, the J gene TRBJ2-2; 14 bases are a match to TRBD2. With 8 bases clipped from V and 6 bases from J, the junction kept 5 bases outside the gene matches. Germline CDR1 LNHDA, CDR2 SQIVND (reference sequence). There are 15 residues in the CDR3.

The chain recombines TRBV19 with TRBJ1-5; D is ambiguous. Per the germline V gene, CDR1 is LNHDA and CDR2 is SQIVND (reference sequence). The CDR3 is 14 amino acids. Trimming pared 2 bases from V and 4 bases from J, leaving 9 bases between. DNA of the CDR3: TGTGCCAGTAGTATAACAGCATTTAATCAGCCCCAGCATTTT. Translated: CASSITAFNQPQHF.

The genes are TRBV5-4 and TRBJ2-1, with TRBD2 matching 7 bases. CDR1 and CDR2 (germline): SGHNT, YYREEE (reference sequence). The CDR3 totals 15 residues. V trimming: 4 bases; J trimming: 7 bases; junction bases outside the gene matches: 11. The CDR3 DNA follows: TGTGCCAGCAGCCCCCGCGGGGAGGGATGGAATGAGCAGTTCTTC. Translation gives CASSPRGEGWNEQFF.